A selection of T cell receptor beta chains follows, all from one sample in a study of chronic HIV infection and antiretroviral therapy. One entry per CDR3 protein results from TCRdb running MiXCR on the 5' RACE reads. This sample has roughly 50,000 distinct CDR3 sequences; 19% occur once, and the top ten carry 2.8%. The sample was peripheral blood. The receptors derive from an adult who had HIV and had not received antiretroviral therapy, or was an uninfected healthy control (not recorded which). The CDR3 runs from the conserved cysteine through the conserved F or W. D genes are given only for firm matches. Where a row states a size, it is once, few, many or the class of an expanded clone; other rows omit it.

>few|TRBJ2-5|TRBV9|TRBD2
TGTGCCAGCAGCTTGGGACTAGCGGGAGGTTCAGAGACCCAGTACTTC
CASSLGLAGGSETQYF
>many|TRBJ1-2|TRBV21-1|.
TGTGCCAGCAGCAAAGCGAGGCGGTCTAACTATGGCTACACCTTC
CASSKARRSNYGYTF
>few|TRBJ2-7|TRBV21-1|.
TGTGCCAGCAGCAAAGCCCTCTTCACAGGGCCGCTAGACTACGAGCAGTACTTC
CASSKALFTGPLDYEQYF
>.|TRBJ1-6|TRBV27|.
TGTGCCAGCAGTTGGGACCTAAGGCCGAATTCACCCCTCCACTTT
CASSWDLRPNSPLHF
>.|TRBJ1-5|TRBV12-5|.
TGTGCTAGTGGTTTCGGCTTATTCTTCAATCAGCCCCAGCATTTT
CASGFGLFFNQPQHF
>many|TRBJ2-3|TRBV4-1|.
TGCGCCAGCAGCCAAGACGCCCACCTCGGGGTCTTATCTGATACGCAGTATTTT
CASSQDAHLGVLSDTQYF
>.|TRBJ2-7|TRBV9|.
TGTGCCAGCAGCGCGGGAATCACAGGTCTTGAGTCCTACGAGCAGTACTTC
CASSAGITGLESYEQYF
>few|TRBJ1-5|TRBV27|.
TGTGCCAGCAGGCTGTTCGGAAGACAGCTAAATAGCAATCAGCCCCAGCATTTT
CASRLFGRQLNSNQPQHF
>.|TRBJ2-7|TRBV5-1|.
TGCGCCAGCAGCCCCGAGGGTGCTTACGAGCAGTACTTC
CASSPEGAYEQYF
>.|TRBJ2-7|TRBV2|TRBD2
TGTGCCAGCAGTACCGTGGCCGCGGGAGGGCCGTCTCCCTACGAGCAGTACTTC
CASSTVAAGGPSPYEQYF
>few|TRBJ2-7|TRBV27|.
TGTGCCAGCAGTTTTTCGAGGGGCCCCTACGAGCAGTACTTC
CASSFSRGPYEQYF
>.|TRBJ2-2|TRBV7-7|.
TGTGCTAGCACTTCTGAGGGCACCGGGGAGCTGTTTTTT
CASTSEGTGELFF
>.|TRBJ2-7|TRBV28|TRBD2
TGTGCCAGCAGTTTACGGCTAGCGGAAGAGCAGTACTTC
CASSLRLAEEQYF
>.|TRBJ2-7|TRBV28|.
TGTGCCAGCAGTACGGAGGGGCACGAGCAGTACTTC
CASSTEGHEQYF
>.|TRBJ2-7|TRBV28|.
TGTGCCAGCAGTTTAGTACCCTCCTACGAGCAGTACTTC
CASSLVPSYEQYF
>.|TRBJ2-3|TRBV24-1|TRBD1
TGTGCCACCGCCCAAGACAGGGCAGATACGCAGTATTTT
CATAQDRADTQYF
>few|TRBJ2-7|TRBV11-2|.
TGTGCCAGCAGCTTAGGTCAGCCAGGAGAGCAGTACTTC
CASSLGQPGEQYF
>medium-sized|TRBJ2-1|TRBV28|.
TGTGCCAGCAGGCCCCTGTCGGGCGGAGGACGGTACAATGAGCAGTTCTTC
CASRPLSGGGRYNEQFF
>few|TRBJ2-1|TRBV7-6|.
TGTGCCAGCAGCTTAGGGAGGGGATCATTCTTTGAGCAGTTCTTC
CASSLGRGSFFEQFF
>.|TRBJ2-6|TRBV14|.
TGTGCCAGCAGCCAAGTGGCCAACGTCCTGACTTTC
CASSQVANVLTF